This paragraph covers one T cell receptor beta chain sequence. This clonotype was detected ten times or more. Its antigen is currently not known. Base qualities were left out, and no much larger clone turns up one base away. From the cysteine through the phenylalanine, the CDR3 covers 16 amino acids. Only CDR3 DNA is held: 48 bases, read in frame from base 1. V loses 4 bases at its end and J loses 2 bases; junction bases beyond the gene matches: 9. CDR1 MNHNS and CDR2 SASEGT are derived from the germline V gene. Every patient had bone marrow sampled at the time of active disease. Bone marrow mononuclear cells were isolated by Ficoll-Hypaque density gradient centrifugation. Myeloma plasma cells were removed and CD138-negative cells were obtained by negative selection following labeling with CD138 magnetic microbeads on a MACS separator. Purity of the isolated cells was checked by flow cytometry on an Attune NxT using CD138 antibodies. TRIzol reagent was used to extract total RNA, and a NanoDrop spectrophotometer was used to quantify the extracted RNA. For each patient, the CD138-negative bone marrow sample underwent paired RNA-seq and IR-seq.

These data originate in a study of read filtering for tumor transcriptome and immune sequencing (dated by TCRdb to the early 2020s). In terms of the full investigation: Of the patients in the cohort, about 17 were male and fewer than 15 were female, and their mean age was about 72 years, with a range of roughly 45 to 90. TCR-region mapped reads per sample ranged from about 3.5 to 11 million with IR-seq versus only about 80 to 1,300 with RNA-seq. One main goal was a read-filtering strategy for immune repertoire data, in particular deciding whether clonotypes backed by only one read should be removed. Under revised international staging, eight or nine patients fell into R-ISS I, approximately 15 into R-ISS II and 6 or 7 into R-ISS III. TCR repertoires obtained by targeted immune repertoire sequencing and by bulk whole-transcriptome sequencing performed on the same bone marrow samples were compared. Whole-transcriptome libraries were prepared with the TruSeq RNA Access Library Prep Kit after DNase treatment. Paper-wide results and their limitations: In IR-seq, single-read clonotypes were roughly 84% of clonotypes but 3% to 4% of total reads; in RNA-seq they were roughly 72% of clonotypes and less than 45% of reads. Clonotypes were captured by IR-seq at much higher depth and more reliably than by RNA-seq, and smaller IR-seq throughput was sufficient for identification of most shared clonotypes. Removing single-read clonotypes increased the correlation between IR-seq and RNA-seq shared clonotype proportions. The sorted CD138-negative fraction was a mixed bone marrow immune population, not purified T cells.

The Immunoverse kit was used to build TCR libraries from roughly 440 ng RNA, with molecular barcoded adaptors covering alpha/delta and beta/gamma chains. TCR library preparation used the same RNA that was used for transcriptome sequencing. Sequencing of the TCR libraries was done on an Illumina HiSeq 4000 with 2 x 150 cycles. Under the source paper's analysis protocol: MiXCR aligned TCR reads to human V, D, J and C references and assembled the aligned reads into CDR3 clonotypes, with quality filtering and error correction included. Clonotype counts and gene usage diversity were analyzed with the tcR package in R. For inspection of raw mapping reads, RNA-seq reads were mapped by STAR aligner version 2.5.3a onto GRCh37 of the human genome. IR-seq fastq files were randomly downsampled with Seqtk 1.3 to test the effect of sequencing depth on detected clonotypes. In TCRdb, the public reads were trimmed at Q25 with fastp and aligned with MiXCR, with productive beta chains retained. Rows merge per CDR3 protein into single entries with the most common DNA and genes. None of the V and J calls come from the authors' own analysis; TCRdb made them. In this sample the table shows 48,000 or so distinct CDR3 sequences, 15% to 20% of which occur a single time. Roughly 14% of the sample is in the top ten clones.

The source material was a population of CD138-negative cells sorted from bone marrow. According to the study, the label for this sample's cell subset or site signals: bone marrow mononuclear cells depleted of CD138+ plasma/myeloma cells by negative magnetic selection. This receptor chain uses TRBV6-1 and TRBJ2-3, with 7 junctional bases fitting TRBD1. The TCR was taken from a donor at least 40 years old with multiple myeloma. The CDR3 protein: CASSANRGINTDTQYF. In nucleotide form, the sequence is TGTGCCAGCAGTGCTAACAGGGGAATTAACACAGATACGCAGTATTTT.